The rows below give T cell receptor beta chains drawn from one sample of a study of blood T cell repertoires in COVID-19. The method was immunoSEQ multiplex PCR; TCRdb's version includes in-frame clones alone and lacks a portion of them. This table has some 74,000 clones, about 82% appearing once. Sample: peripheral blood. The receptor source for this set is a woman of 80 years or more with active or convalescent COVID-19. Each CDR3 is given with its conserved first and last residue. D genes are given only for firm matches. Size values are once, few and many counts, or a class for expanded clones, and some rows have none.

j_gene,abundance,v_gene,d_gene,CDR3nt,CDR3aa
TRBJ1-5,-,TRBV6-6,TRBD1,TGTGCCAGCAGTTACTCGAGGCCAGGGGGTCAGCCCCAGCATTTT,CASSYSRPGGQPQHF
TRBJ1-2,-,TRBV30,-,TGTGCCTGGAGCCCACAGGCTAACTATGGCTACACCTTC,CAWSPQANYGYTF
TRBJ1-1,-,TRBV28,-,TGTGCCAGCAGTTTTTTCCGCGGGAACACTGAAGCTTTCTTT,CASSFFRGNTEAFF
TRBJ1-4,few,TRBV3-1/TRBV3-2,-,TGTGCCAGCAGCCAAGATCCCCTTGGCAAACTGTTTTTT,CASSQDPLGKLFF
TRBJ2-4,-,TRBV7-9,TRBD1,TGTGCCAGCAGCAGACCGGGACAGGGCCTCTTCATTCAGTACTTC,CASSRPGQGLFIQYF
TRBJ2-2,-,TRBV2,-,TGTGCCAGCAGTGAGGCGGCAGCTAGCACCGGGGAGCTGTTTTTT,CASSEAAASTGELFF
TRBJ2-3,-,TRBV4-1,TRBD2,TGCGCCAGCAGCCGCGGGGGGACCTCCACAGATACGCAGTATTTT,CASSRGGTSTDTQYF
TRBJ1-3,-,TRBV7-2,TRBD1,TGTGCCAGCAGTTTAGACAGGGGGCTTGGAAACACCATATATTTT,CASSLDRGLGNTIYF
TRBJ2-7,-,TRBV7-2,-,TGTGCCAGCAGCTCTAGACTCGCTTCTTACGAGCAGTACTTC,CASSSRLASYEQYF
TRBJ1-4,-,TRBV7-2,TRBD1,TGTGCCAGCAGCTCCCGACAGGGGGCTTTAGAAAAACTGTTTTTT,CASSSRQGALEKLFF
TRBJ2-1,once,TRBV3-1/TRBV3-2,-,TGTGCCAGCAGCCAAGATGCGGGAATCTACAATGAGCAGTTCTTC,CASSQDAGIYNEQFF
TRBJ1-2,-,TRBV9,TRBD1,TGTGCCAGCAGCCCGGGGACAGCTTATGGCTACACCTTC,CASSPGTAYGYTF
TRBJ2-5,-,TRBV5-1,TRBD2,TGCGCCAGCAGCGGGGGGACTAGACGACAGACCCAGTACTTC,CASSGGTRRQTQYF
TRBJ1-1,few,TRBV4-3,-,TGCGCCAGCAGCCAAGATATCTGGAACACTGAAGCTTTCTTT,CASSQDIWNTEAFF
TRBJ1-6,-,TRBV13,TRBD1,TGTGCCAGCAGCTTATGGGACAGGGGGAGCGATAATTCACCCCTCCACTTT,CASSLWDRGSDNSPLHF
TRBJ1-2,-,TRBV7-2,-,TGTGCCAGCAGCTCCCAACTTGGGCAGGCCCAGGGTGGCTACACCTTC,CASSSQLGQAQGGYTF
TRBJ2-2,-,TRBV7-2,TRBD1,TGTGCCAGCAGCTTTCTTTTACAGGGGTCCGGGGAGCTGTTTTTT,CASSFLLQGSGELFF
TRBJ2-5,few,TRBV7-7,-,TGTGCTAGCAGCTTAGCAGGAGGGACAGTGGAGACCCAGTACTTC,CASSLAGGTVETQYF
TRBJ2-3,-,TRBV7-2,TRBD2,TGTGCCAGCACCCTGGGGCTAGCGGGGGACACAGATACGCAGTATTTT,CASTLGLAGDTDTQYF
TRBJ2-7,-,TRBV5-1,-,TGCGCCAGCAGCTCAGACATCTACGAGCAGTACTTC,CASSSDIYEQYF
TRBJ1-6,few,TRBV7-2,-,TGTGCCAGCAGCCTCGGGGTGGAGCGATCACCCCTCCACTTT,CASSLGVERSPLHF
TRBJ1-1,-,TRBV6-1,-,TGTGCCAGCAGTGGGAACCGATTTGGACAGACGAACACTGAAGCTTTCTTT,CASSGNRFGQTNTEAFF
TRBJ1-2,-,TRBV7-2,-,TGTGCCAGCAGCTTGGGATTGTCACCGACAGAATCAAATGGCTACACCTTC,CASSLGLSPTESNGYTF
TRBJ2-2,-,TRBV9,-,TGTGCCAGCAACCCGGGGAACACCGGGGAGCTGTTTTTT,CASNPGNTGELFF
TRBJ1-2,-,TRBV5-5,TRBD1,TGTGCCAGCAGCTTTGATCTAACCTATGACAGGGAGGGCTACACCTTC,CASSFDLTYDREGYTF
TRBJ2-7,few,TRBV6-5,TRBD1,TGTGCCAGCAGTTACCGTCGGACAGGGGAATACGAGCAGTACTTC,CASSYRRTGEYEQYF
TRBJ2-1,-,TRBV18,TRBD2,TGTGCCAGCTCATCGTTAGCGGGAGTTAGGGACAATGAGCAGTTCTTC,CASSSLAGVRDNEQFF
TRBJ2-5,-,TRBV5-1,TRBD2,TGCGCCAGCAGCTTGGCAGCGGGGGGCTCCGGGACCCAGTACTTC,CASSLAAGGSGTQYF
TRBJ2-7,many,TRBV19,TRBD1,TGTGCCAGTAGCGACTCCGGGACAGGGCCCAACGAGCAGTACTTC,CASSDSGTGPNEQYF
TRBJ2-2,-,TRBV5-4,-,TGTGCCAGCAGCTTGTGGGGGGACACCGGGGAGCTGTTTTTT,CASSLWGDTGELFF
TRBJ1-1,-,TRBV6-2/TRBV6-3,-,TGTGCCAGCAGTTACCCTGGGGGCTGGAACACTGAAGCTTTCTTT,CASSYPGGWNTEAFF
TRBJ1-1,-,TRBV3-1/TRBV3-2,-,TGTGCCAGCAGCCAAGGGACACTCTTTGGCGCTGAAGCTTTCTTT,CASSQGTLFGAEAFF
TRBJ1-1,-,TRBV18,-,TGTGCCAGCTCACCCTCAGGTGTAAATCCTGAAGCTTTCTTT,CASSPSGVNPEAFF
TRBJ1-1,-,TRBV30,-,TGTGCCTGGAGGCGGGGGGTGAACACTGAAGCTTTCTTT,CAWRRGVNTEAFF
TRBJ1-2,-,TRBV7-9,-,TGTGCCAGCAGCCCTCGAGGGCACTATGGCTACACCTTC,CASSPRGHYGYTF
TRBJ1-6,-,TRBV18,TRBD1,TGTGCCAGCTCACTAACAGGGGACAATAATTCACCCCTCCACTTT,CASSLTGDNNSPLHF
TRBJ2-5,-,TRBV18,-,TGTGCCAGCTCACCACCTTCGGGTGGGGGCGAGACCCAGTACTTC,CASSPPSGGGETQYF
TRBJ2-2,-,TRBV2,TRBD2,TGTGCCAGCAGCGAGCGGGGGTGGACCGGGGAGCTGTTTTTT,CASSERGWTGELFF
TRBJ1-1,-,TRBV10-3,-,TGTGCCATCAGCCGGGACTCTGGGAGAACTGAAGCTTTCTTT,CAISRDSGRTEAFF
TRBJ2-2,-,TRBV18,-,TGTGCCAGCTCACCAGGGGCCCCGAACACCGGGGAGCTGTTTTTT,CASSPGAPNTGELFF
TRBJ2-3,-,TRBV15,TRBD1,TGTGCCACCAGCAGCTCAGGGGGCGAGACAGATACGCAGTATTTT,CATSSSGGETDTQYF
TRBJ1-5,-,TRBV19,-,TGTGCCAGTACCCGAGACAGTTCAACCTTGAAAACGCCCCAGCATTTT,CASTRDSSTLKTPQHF
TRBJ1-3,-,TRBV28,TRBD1,TGTGCCAGCAGTTCTGGGGACAGGGGGCAACGGGACACCATATATTTT,CASSSGDRGQRDTIYF
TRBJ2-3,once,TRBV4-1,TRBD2,TGCGCCAGCAGCCAGCGGGAGTGGGATACGCAGTATTTT,CASSQREWDTQYF
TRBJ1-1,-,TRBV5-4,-,TGTGCCAGCAGCTTGGAAAGGGGCACTGAAGCTTTCTTT,CASSLERGTEAFF
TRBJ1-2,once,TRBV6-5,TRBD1,TGTGCCAGCAGTCCAACAGGGGGCGCGCGCTATGGCTACACCTTC,CASSPTGGARYGYTF
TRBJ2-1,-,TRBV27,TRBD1,TGTGCCAGCAGTTCACGGACAGGCCCCTACAATGAGCAGTTCTTC,CASSSRTGPYNEQFF
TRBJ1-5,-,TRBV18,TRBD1,TGTGCCAGCTCACTCACCGGGACAGTTATCAATCAGCCCCAGCATTTT,CASSLTGTVINQPQHF
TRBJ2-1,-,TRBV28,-,TGTGCCAGCAGTTTATCAGGAGGTCCGACGGATGAGCAGTTCTTC,CASSLSGGPTDEQFF
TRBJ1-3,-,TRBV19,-,TGTGCCAGTAGTAATCAGGGATTGATAGGAAACACCATATATTTT,CASSNQGLIGNTIYF